Following are 12 T cell receptor beta chains from one sample sequenced in a study of blood T cells in healthy people across ages (dated by TCRdb to the mid-2010s). Libraries were prepared through 5' RACE. Sequencing instrument: Illumina HiSeq 2500. The second PCR ran for about 7 to 11 cycles and used a J-beta primer mix along with a sample-barcoded 5' primer. TCRdb applied fastp at Q25 and MiXCR to the public reads, then kept only in-frame beta chains. Here each entry gathers all rows of one CDR3 protein and keeps the most common genes and DNA. This sample holds approximately 600,000 distinct CDR3 sequences; roughly 53% were observed only once. Of the sample, 30% to 45% falls within the top ten clones. Material: blood. Receptors originate from a man aged 55 to 70 in good health.

V and J are TRBV20-1 and TRBJ2-3; 8 bases align to TRBD2. Germline V gives CDR1 DFQATT, CDR2 SNEGSKA (reference sequence). With 5 bases clipped from V and 2 bases from J, the junction kept 9 bases outside the gene matches. The CDR3 has 15 amino acids. The chain's CDR3 is CSAPGGADDTDTQYF. CDR3 coding DNA: TGCAGTGCTCCCGGGGGGGCGGATGACACAGATACGCAGTATTTT.

This clonotype came up many times. The CDR3 region has the DNA TGTGCCAGCGGTAAGGGACAGGGGCAAGAGACCCAGTACTTC. Its translation is CASGKGQGQETQYF. V usage is TRBV9 and J usage is TRBJ2-5, with 10 bases fitting TRBD1. CDR3 length: 14 residues. Trimming took 7 bases from V and 2 from J; bases not matched to a gene: 5. Per the germline V gene, CDR1 is SGDLS and CDR2 is YYNGEE.

The chain recombines TRBV2 with TRBJ2-4; 12 bases line up with TRBD1. CDR1 is SNHLY and CDR2 is FYNNEI in the germline V gene. The ends lost 4 bases at V and 13 bases at J; junction bases unmatched: 11. The CDR3 runs to 15 residues. This chain's CDR3 is CASSAAGTGGRRQYF. CDR3 DNA sequence: TGTGCCAGCAGTGCCGCCGGGACAGGGGGCAGAAGGCAGTACTTC.

This rearrangement joins TRBV18 to TRBJ2-5; 7 nucleotides match TRBD1. The CDR3 is made up of 13 amino acids. The germline gives CDR1 KGHSH, CDR2 LQKENI. Trimming removed 3 bases from V and 11 bases from J; junction bases left unmatched: 9. The CDR3 protein is CASSPQGDREQYF. Written as DNA, the CDR3 is TGTGCCAGCTCACCGCAGGGTGACAGGGAGCAGTACTTC. The full variable domain, its missing parts supplied by reference TRBV18 and TRBJ2-5, is NAGVMQNPRHLVRRRGQEARLRCSPMKGHSHVYWYRQLPEEGLKFMVYLQKENIIDESGMPKERFSAEFPKEGPSILRIQQVVRGDSAAYFCASSPQGDREQYFGPGTRLLVL.

This clonotype was detected only a few times. The chain carries TRBV12-3 or TRBV12-4 and TRBJ2-7; TRBD1 might be the D (5 bases). The CDR3 spans 14 residues. V shed 5 bases and J shed 3 bases, with 14 bases lying between them. DNA for the CDR3: TGTGCCAGCAGTCTTGGACATATTTTCTACGAGCAGTACTTC. Encoded protein: CASSLGHIFYEQYF.

The chain carries TRBV21-1 and TRBJ2-4; no check of the table's D call, TRBD1, against the DNA was made. The J call is doubtful: the DNA matches TRBJ2-5 better. TRBV21-1 is termed a pseudogene. CDR3 length: 18 residues. CDR3 bases: TGTGCCAGCAGCAAAAGCGACAGACCCCCGGCAGAGCAAGAGACCCAGTACTTC. It is translated as CASSKSDRPPAEQETQYF.

This sequence joins TRBV4-2 and TRBJ2-1; TRBD2 is a possible D gene (5 bases). Per germline, CDR1 LGHNA and CDR2 YNFKEQ. Trimming removed 10 bases at V and 0 bases at J, with 10 bases between. The CDR3 has 13 residues. The CDR3 protein is CATSGSSYNEQFF. Written as DNA, the CDR3 is TGTGCCACCTCTGGGAGCTCCTACAATGAGCAGTTCTTC.

The V gene is TRBV12-3 or TRBV12-4, the J gene TRBJ1-2, with D perhaps matching TRBD1 (5 bases). The CDR3 covers 13 residues. V dropped 5 bases and J dropped 8 bases, with 15 bases sitting between them. In nucleotides, the CDR3 is TGTGCCAGCAGTCCCCCCGGGACGGGGGGCTACACCTTC. Its translation is CASSPPGTGGYTF.

CDR3 protein: CASSLTGIGETQYF. CDR3 bases: TGCGCCAGCAGCTTAACGGGGATTGGGGAGACCCAGTACTTC. This chain connects TRBV5-1 to TRBJ2-5; tentatively, D is TRBD2 (5 bases). The germline gives CDR1 SGHRS, CDR2 YFSETQ. With 2 bases removed from V and 5 bases from J, the gap between germline ends came to 13 bases. The CDR3 is 14 amino acids.

CDR3 nucleotide sequence: TGTGCCAGCAGTGAGGGAGGATCCAAAAACATTCAGTACTTC. Its protein is CASSEGGSKNIQYF. The V and J genes are TRBV2 and TRBJ2-4, with D perhaps TRBD2 (6 bases). From germline, CDR1 is SNHLY and CDR2 FYNNEI. The CDR3 spans 14 residues. Between the trimmed V and J ends, which lost 3 bases and 2 bases, there was a span of 8 bases. The full variable domain, with the rest looked up from reference TRBV2 and TRBJ2-4, is EPEVTQTPSHQVTQMGQEVILRCVPISNHLYFYWYRQILGQKVEFLVSFYNNEISEKSEIFDDQFSVERPDGSNFTLKIRSTKLEDSAMYFCASSEGGSKNIQYFGAGTRLSVL.

This clonotype was counted between two and nine times. The rearrangement uses TRBV9 and TRBJ2-1; possible D gene TRBD1, 6 bases. Trimming stripped 4 bases from V and 3 bases from J, with 14 bases between. The CDR3 contains 15 residues. Germline V gives CDR1 SGDLS, CDR2 YYNGEE. CDR3 coding DNA: TGTGCCAGCAGCCCTAGGTGGACAGACTACAATGAGCAGTTCTTC. The encoded protein is CASSPRWTDYNEQFF.

Only one count was recorded for this clonotype. V and J are TRBV5-4 and TRBJ1-6; maybe TRBD1 (5 bases). Trimming took 4 bases from V and 14 from J, leaving 16 bases between them. Germline V gene sequence: CDR1 SGHNT, CDR2 YYREEE (reference sequence). The CDR3 loop spans 13 amino acids. The CDR3 coding sequence is TGTGCCAGCAGCCGCGATTACCAGGGTTCCCTCCACTTT. Amino acid sequence: CASSRDYQGSLHF.